This TCR beta chain was sequenced in a study of T-cell reconstitution after alpha-beta-depleted transplantation in children. V lost 4 bases and J 0 bases, leaving 13 bases between the germline ends. Germline V gene data show CDR1 as SEHNR and CDR2 as FQNEAQ (reference sequence). The CDR3 is made up of 15 amino acids. A library of TCRbeta sequences, prepared with unique molecular identifiers, was generated. TCRdb reprocessed the PCR reads with MiXCR, giving one entry per CDR3 protein. The sample has around 250,000 distinct CDR3 sequences; 9.9% are singletons. The sample was PBMCs from the stem cell graft donor, taken from the stem cell graft. The V call is TRBV7-9, the J call TRBJ2-7; TRBD1 is a possible D gene (6 bases). This TCR was sampled from a human donor who donated a stem cell graft to a child with SCID. The CDR3 sequence is CASSSKRQVSYEQYF. The CDR3 coding sequence is TGTGCCAGCAGCTCCAAACGACAGGTCTCCTACGAGCAGTACTTC.